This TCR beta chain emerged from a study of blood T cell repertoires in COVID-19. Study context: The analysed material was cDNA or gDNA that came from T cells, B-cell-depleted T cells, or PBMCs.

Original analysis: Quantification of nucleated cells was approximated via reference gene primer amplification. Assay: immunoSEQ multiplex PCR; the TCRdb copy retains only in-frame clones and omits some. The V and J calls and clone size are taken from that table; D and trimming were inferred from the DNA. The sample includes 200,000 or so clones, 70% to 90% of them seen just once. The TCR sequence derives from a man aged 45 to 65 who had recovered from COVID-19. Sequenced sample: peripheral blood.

The CDR3 protein is CASSREPYNEQFF. In DNA, the CDR3 is TGTGCCAGCAGTCGAGAGCCATACAATGAGCAGTTCTTC. This rearrangement joins TRBV6-4 to TRBJ2-1; D is unclear. The length of the CDR3 is 13 residues. Germline V CDR1 and CDR2: MRHNA, SNTAGT. V lost 5 bases to trimming and J lost 4 bases, with 9 bases between them.